This entry features one T cell receptor (beta chain) sequence. The data were taken from a study of blood T cell repertoires in COVID-19. Study details: T cells, B-cell-depleted T cells, or PBMCs provided the cDNA or gDNA that served as material.

Authors' methods: How many nucleated cells were present was estimated from reference gene primer amplification. Profiled with immunoSEQ multiplex PCR; TCRdb holds only in-frame clones, not every one. The V and J calls and clone size are taken from that table; D and trimming were inferred from the DNA. The data contain roughly 300,000 clones, 90% of them singletons. Enrolled during active infection, Seattle patients were then followed longitudinally. V gave up 3 bases and J gave up 4 bases, with 3 bases separating them. Germline V CDR1 and CDR2: MNHEY, SVGAGI. The CDR3 sequence is 12 residues long. This clonotype was obtained from a woman in her thirties with COVID-19, enrolled during active disease. The chain is built from TRBV6-5 and TRBJ2-2; unclear D gene. The sample consisted of peripheral blood. As DNA, the CDR3 is TGTGCCAGCAGTTATAGCACCGGGGAGCTGTTTTTT. Its protein is CASSYSTGELFF.